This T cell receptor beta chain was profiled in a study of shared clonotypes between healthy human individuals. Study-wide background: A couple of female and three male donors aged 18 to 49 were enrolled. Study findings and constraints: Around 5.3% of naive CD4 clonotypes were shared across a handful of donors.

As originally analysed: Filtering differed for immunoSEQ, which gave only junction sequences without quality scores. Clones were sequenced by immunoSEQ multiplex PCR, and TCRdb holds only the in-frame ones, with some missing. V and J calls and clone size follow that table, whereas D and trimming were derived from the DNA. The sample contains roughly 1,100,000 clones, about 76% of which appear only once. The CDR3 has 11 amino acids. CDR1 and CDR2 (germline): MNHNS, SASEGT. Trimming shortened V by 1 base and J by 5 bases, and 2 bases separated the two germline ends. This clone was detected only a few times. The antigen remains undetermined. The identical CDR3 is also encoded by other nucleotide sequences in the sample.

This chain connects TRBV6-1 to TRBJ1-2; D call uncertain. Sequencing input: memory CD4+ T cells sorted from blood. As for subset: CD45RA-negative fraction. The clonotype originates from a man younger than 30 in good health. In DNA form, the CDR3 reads TGTGCCAGCAGTGAAGGTTATGGCTACACCTTC. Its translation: CASSEGYGYTF.